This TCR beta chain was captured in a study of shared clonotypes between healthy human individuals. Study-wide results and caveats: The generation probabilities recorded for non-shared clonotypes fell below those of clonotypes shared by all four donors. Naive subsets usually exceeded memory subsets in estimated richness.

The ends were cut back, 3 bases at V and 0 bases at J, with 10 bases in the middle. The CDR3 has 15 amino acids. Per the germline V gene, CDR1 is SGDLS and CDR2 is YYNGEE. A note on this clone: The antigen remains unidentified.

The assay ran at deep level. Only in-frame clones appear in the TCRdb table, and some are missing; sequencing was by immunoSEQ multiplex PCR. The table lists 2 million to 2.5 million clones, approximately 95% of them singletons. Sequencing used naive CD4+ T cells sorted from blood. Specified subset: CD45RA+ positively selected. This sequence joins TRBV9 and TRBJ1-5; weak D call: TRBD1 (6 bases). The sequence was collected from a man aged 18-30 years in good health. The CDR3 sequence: CASSAGQNSNQPQHF. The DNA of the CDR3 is TGTGCCAGCAGCGCCGGACAGAATAGCAATCAGCCCCAGCATTTT.